The source of this T cell receptor (beta chain) is a study of blood T cell repertoires in COVID-19. Overall study: Collection of acute and convalescent COVID-19 samples took place in the United States, Italy and Spain. The analysed material was cDNA or gDNA that came from T cells, B-cell-depleted T cells, or PBMCs.

In the original processing: Counts of nucleated cells, estimated from reference gene primer amplification, were obtained. TCRdb's table, derived via immunoSEQ multiplex PCR, lists solely in-frame clones and lacks some. D and trimming come from the DNA, and the V and J calls and clone size come from that table. The sample contains about 230,000 clones, approximately 90% of which appear only once. The CDR3 is made up of 15 amino acids. V shed 5 bases and J 1 base; nucleotides not matched to a gene: 4. CDR1 is SGHRS, CDR2 YFSETQ, per germline. Seattle's enrolled individuals joined amid active infection and were then monitored longitudinally.

The rearrangement joins TRBV5-1 to TRBJ2-7, with TRBD2 matching over 12 bases. This TCR was sampled from a middle-aged man with COVID-19, enrolled during active disease. The specimen sequenced was peripheral blood. CDR3 sequence reads: CASSRGLAGSYEQYF. The CDR3 nucleotides read TGCGCCAGCAGTCGGGGACTAGCGGGTTCCTACGAGCAGTACTTC.